The 32 T cell receptor beta chains presented below share a single source sample, sequenced in a study of CD8 T cells in ankylosing spondylitis. For these TCRs, the target antigens are not known. The study, taken as a whole, reports: A motif of under ten highly homologous TCR beta variants was seen as apparently characteristic of ankylosing spondylitis blood.

Via MiXCR, TCRdb re-called the 5' RACE reads, giving one row per CDR3 protein. Here the sample spans more than 400,000 distinct CDR3 sequences, about 5.2% being singletons. Sequenced input: blood, either unsorted or a sorted T cell fraction (not recorded which). The receptors come from a male donor with ankylosing spondylitis.

This clonotype was detected ten times or more. The chain carries TRBV4-3 and TRBJ2-2; 9 positions match TRBD1. V lost 0 bases, J lost 4 bases, and 9 bases stayed unmatched. The germline gives CDR1 LGHNA, CDR2 YSLEER. The CDR3 consists of 18 residues. The CDR3 DNA is TGCGCCAGCAGCCAAGAGTGGAGGGACAGGGAATTCACCGGGGAGCTGTTTTTT. Protein: CASSQEWRDREFTGELFF.

In its sample, this clonotype was seen many times. The chain joins TRBV5-1 to TRBJ2-7; 7 bases agree with TRBD1. Trimming took 4 bases from V and 3 from J; bases not matched to a gene: 4. Germline V gives CDR1 SGHRS, CDR2 YFSETQ. The CDR3 sequence is 13 residues long. The CDR3 coding sequence is TGCGCCAGCAGCCTGGGACAGCACTACGAGCAGTACTTC. Protein product: CASSLGQHYEQYF.

This clonotype showed up many times. This chain links TRBV4-2 with TRBJ1-2; D is perhaps TRBD1 (5 bases). The CDR3 sequence is 15 residues long. Looked up from germline, CDR1 is LGHNA and CDR2 is YNFKEQ. The V end was cut by 0 bases, the J end by 4 bases, with 12 bases between. CDR3 region: CASSQDGHSLYGYTF. The CDR3 DNA is TGTGCCAGCAGCCAAGATGGACACAGCCTCTATGGCTACACCTTC.

There are many counts of this clonotype. The V and J genes are TRBV9 and TRBJ2-1; 9 bases match TRBD2. With 0 bases clipped from V and 4 bases from J, the junction kept 2 bases outside the gene matches. Germline loops: CDR1 SGDLS, CDR2 YYNGEE. The CDR3 totals 15 residues. This CDR3 reads CASSVASGEYNEQFF. DNA of the CDR3: TGTGCCAGCAGCGTAGCTAGCGGGGAATACAATGAGCAGTTCTTC.

This clonotype was seen at least ten times. The chain recombines TRBV20-1 with TRBJ1-1; D is unclear. The germline V and J ends were trimmed by 5 bases and 3 bases, with 13 bases remaining between them. The CDR3 length is 13 residues. CDR1 DFQATT and CDR2 SNEGSKA come from the germline V gene (reference sequence). The CDR3 sequence is CSAPAILHTEAFF. In DNA, the CDR3 is TGCAGTGCTCCAGCCATCCTGCACACTGAAGCTTTCTTT.

Many counts were recorded for this clonotype. The chain uses TRBV7-8 and TRBJ1-4, with 7 bases identical to TRBD1. This CDR3 is built from 12 residues. V gave up 4 bases and J gave up 14 bases; unmatched junction bases: 7. Germline CDR1 and CDR2: SGHVS and FQNEAQ. DNA for the CDR3: TGTGCCAGCAGCTACCCTACAGGGGATCTGTTTTTT. Translated, it gives CASSYPTGDLFF.

This clonotype was detected ten times or more. The chain employs TRBV10-3 and TRBJ1-6; D is unresolved. The CDR3 contains 12 residues. V was shortened by 0 bases and J by 14 bases, with 8 bases between the two germline ends. The germline V gene has CDR1 ENHRY and CDR2 SYGVKD. The CDR3 reads CAISESGLSLHF. The CDR3 DNA reads TGTGCCATCAGTGAGTCCGGACTATCCCTCCACTTT.

This clonotype was counted ten times or more. V and J are TRBV5-1 and TRBJ2-5, with TRBD1 matching 7 bases. V lost 3 bases to trimming and J lost 4 bases; unmatched junction nucleotides: 6. Looked up from germline, CDR1 is SGHRS and CDR2 is YFSETQ. The CDR3 runs 14 residues. In nucleotides, the CDR3 is TGCGCCAGCAGCTCCCGGGACAGCCTAGAGACCCAGTACTTC. Amino acids: CASSSRDSLETQYF. Drawing the rest from reference TRBV5-1 and TRBJ2-5, the complete variable domain is KAGVTQTPRYLIKTRGQQVTLSCSPISGHRSVSWYQQTPGQGLQFLFEYFSETQRNKGNFPGRFSGRQFSNSRSEMNVSTLELGDSALYLCASSSRDSLETQYFGPGTRLLVL.

This clonotype has ten or more counts. The rearrangement uses TRBV20-1 and TRBJ2-7; tentative D call: TRBD2 (5 bases). Trimming pared 2 bases from V and 2 bases from J, leaving 19 bases between. Germline V gene data show CDR1 as DFQATT and CDR2 as SNEGSKA (reference sequence). This CDR3 is 16 amino acids long. CDR3 region: CSARSPPERLAYEQYF. The CDR3 DNA reads as TGCAGTGCTAGATCCCCCCCCGAGCGGTTGGCCTACGAGCAGTACTTC.

This clonotype was recorded a few times. The chain recombines TRBV5-4 with TRBJ2-7; D gene uncertain. V was pared by 0 bases and J by 5 bases, with 15 bases between. The CDR3 contains 15 residues. Germline V gene sequence: CDR1 SGHNT, CDR2 YYREEE (reference sequence). As DNA, the CDR3 is TGTGCCAGCAGCTTGGTGCCAGAGTCGAGGCACGAGCAGTACTTC. Translation gives CASSLVPESRHEQYF.

This clonotype appeared many times. This chain links TRBV7-2 with TRBJ2-7; 14 nucleotides agree with TRBD2. CDR1 SGHTA and CDR2 FQGNSA come from the germline V gene. V shed 1 base, J shed 3 bases, and the junction held 2 bases outside the gene matches. This CDR3 is 16 amino acids long. The CDR3: CASSLGGLAGVYEQYF. CDR3 DNA sequence: TGTGCCAGCAGCTTAGGGGGACTAGCGGGAGTCTACGAGCAGTACTTC.

The CDR3 protein is CASGSGLAGGPGWETQYF. As DNA, the CDR3 is TGTGCTAGTGGTTCCGGACTAGCGGGAGGGCCAGGGTGGGAGACCCAGTACTTC. The chain joins TRBV12-5 to TRBJ2-5; 15 bases agree with TRBD2. Per germline, CDR1 LGHNT and CDR2 FRNRAP. The CDR3 is made up of 18 amino acids. V shed 4 bases, J shed 5 bases, and the junction held 11 bases outside the gene matches.

At least ten counts were recorded for this clonotype. The DNA of the CDR3 is TGCGCCAGCAGCACGGGACAATGGCAAAGGGATACGCAGTATTTT. Amino acid sequence: CASSTGQWQRDTQYF. This chain connects TRBV5-1 to TRBJ2-3, with D perhaps matching TRBD1 (6 bases). This CDR3 region has 15 residues. The germline V gene has CDR1 SGHRS and CDR2 YFSETQ. V shed 4 bases and J shed 6 bases, with 18 bases lying between them. The whole variable domain, filled in from reference TRBV5-1 and TRBJ2-3, reads KAGVTQTPRYLIKTRGQQVTLSCSPISGHRSVSWYQQTPGQGLQFLFEYFSETQRNKGNFPGRFSGRQFSNSRSEMNVSTLELGDSALYLCASSTGQWQRDTQYFGPGTRLTVL.

This clonotype occurred many times. The chain has TRBV4-3 and TRBJ1-3; D is ambiguous. The CDR3 is made up of 15 amino acids. Trimming cost V 3 bases and J 0 bases, with 9 bases left between them. In germline, CDR1 is LGHNA, CDR2 YSLEER. Written as DNA, the CDR3 is TGCGCCAGCAGCCAGGATTACTACTCTGGAAACACCATATATTTT. Amino acids: CASSQDYYSGNTIYF.

This clonotype was counted at least ten times. The chain employs TRBV4-1 and TRBJ1-1; no firm D call. CDR1 MGHRA and CDR2 YSYEKL come from the germline V gene. CDR3 length equals 15 residues. With 1 base removed from V and 3 bases from J, the gap between germline ends came to 12 bases. Written as DNA, the CDR3 is TGCGCCAGCAGCCAAGGATGGGAGGGAGACACTGAAGCTTTCTTT. Its protein is CASSQGWEGDTEAFF.

This clonotype has at least ten counts. The chain recombines TRBV6-2 or TRBV6-3 with TRBJ2-7; TRBD2 matches at 11 bases. This CDR3 spans 16 amino acids. With V trimmed by 5 bases and J by 3 bases, 9 bases remained unmatched. Germline V lookup: CDR1 MNHEY, CDR2 SVGEGT. CDR3 region: CASSKATSGRIYEQYF. CDR3 coding DNA: TGTGCCAGCAGTAAGGCTACTAGCGGGAGAATCTACGAGCAGTACTTC.

This clonotype was observed many times. This rearrangement joins TRBV4-3 to TRBJ2-7; 8 positions match TRBD1. Germline V CDR1 and CDR2: LGHNA, YSLEER. The length of the CDR3 is 16 residues. Losses at the gene ends were 3 bases for V and 6 bases for J; bases not matched to a gene: 13. CDR3 sequence: CASSQYLRDRKGEQYF. CDR3 DNA: TGCGCCAGCAGCCAGTACCTCCGGGACAGGAAGGGCGAGCAGTACTTC.

This clonotype was seen a few times. This chain joins TRBV20-1 and TRBJ2-3; TRBD1 agrees at 10 bases. This CDR3 contains 14 residues. Germline V lookup: CDR1 DFQATT, CDR2 SNEGSKA (reference sequence). V was clipped by 5 bases and J by 4 bases; unmatched bases: 6. This CDR3 is CSAPGQGRADTQYF. The CDR3 region has the DNA TGCAGTGCTCCGGGACAGGGGAGGGCAGATACGCAGTATTTT.

This clonotype was counted only a few times. V is TRBV5-5 and J is TRBJ2-3; no definite D call. The ends were cut back, 0 bases at V and 6 bases at J, with 14 bases in the middle. Germline V gives CDR1 SGHKS, CDR2 YYEKEE (reference sequence). The CDR3 consists of 15 residues. The CDR3 DNA is TGTGCCAGCAGCTTGGATATCGCCTACCGGGATACGCAGTATTTT. This codes for CASSLDIAYRDTQYF.

This chain connects TRBV5-1 to TRBJ2-5, with 13 bases matching TRBD2. The V segment lost 4 bases and the J segment 5 bases; nucleotides outside the gene matches: 5. The CDR3 spans 15 residues. From germline, CDR1 is SGHRS and CDR2 YFSETQ. The CDR3 loop reads CASSRLAGGRETQYF. The CDR3 DNA reads TGCGCCAGCAGCCGACTAGCGGGGGGACGGGAGACCCAGTACTTC.

The CDR3 spells CASSSGQGSMNTEAFF. The DNA of the CDR3 is TGCGCCAGCAGCTCGGGACAGGGATCCATGAACACTGAAGCTTTCTTT. The V call is TRBV5-1, the J call TRBJ1-1, with TRBD1 matching over 9 bases. The germline V gene encodes CDR1 SGHRS and CDR2 YFSETQ. The ends lost 3 bases at V and 0 bases at J; junction bases unmatched: 6. The CDR3 length is 16 residues.

The rearrangement joins TRBV15 to TRBJ2-3; the D is unclear. Germline V gene lookup returns CDR1 LNHNV and CDR2 YYDKDF (reference sequence). CDR3 length: 16 amino acids. V was trimmed by 0 bases and J by 1 base, leaving 11 bases between them. The CDR3 is CATSRDFGTGTDTQYF. DNA of the CDR3: TGTGCCACCAGCAGAGATTTCGGAACGGGCACAGATACGCAGTATTTT.

This clonotype was observed many times. V usage is TRBV4-3 and J usage is TRBJ1-1; no clear D. The CDR3 consists of 14 residues. V lost 1 base and J 3 bases, leaving 9 bases between the germline ends. Germline loops: CDR1 LGHNA, CDR2 YSLEER. In DNA form, the CDR3 reads TGCGCCAGCAGCCAAGTTAGGCCTTACACTGAAGCTTTCTTT. It codes for CASSQVRPYTEAFF.

This clonotype was found many times. Relative to the germline gene, one junction end is altered; a read error may explain this. CDR3 loop: CASSQAPGGGTEELFF. CDR3 sequence (DNA): TGCGCCAGCAGCCAAGCTCCAGGAGGAGGCACCGAGGAGCTGTTTTTT. The V and J genes are TRBV4-3 and TRBJ2-2; D might be TRBD2 (5 bases). Germline lookup yields CDR1 LGHNA and CDR2 YSLEER. The CDR3 extends over 16 amino acids.

In DNA form, the CDR3 reads TGTGCCAGCAGCTTAGTCGGCACTTCCAACTCCGAGCAGTACTTC. Residues: CASSLVGTSNSEQYF. V usage is TRBV7-6 and J usage is TRBJ2-7; D gene uncertain. In germline, CDR1 is SGHVS, CDR2 FNYEAQ. Trimming took off 1 base at V and 6 bases at J, with 16 bases between the two ends. The CDR3 extends over 15 amino acids.

CDR3 nucleotides: TGTGCCAGCAGTTTAACCCGCAGGCCCCAGCATTTT. It encodes CASSLTRRPQHF. This chain links TRBV28 with TRBJ1-5; D unresolved. This CDR3 has 12 residues. With 2 bases removed from V and 9 bases from J, the gap between germline ends came to 8 bases. CDR1 MDHEN and CDR2 SYDVKM come from the germline V gene.

The genes are TRBV9 and TRBJ2-1; tentatively, D is TRBD1 (5 bases). The CDR3 is made up of 15 amino acids. Germline V gene sequence: CDR1 SGDLS, CDR2 YYNGEE. The germline V and J ends were trimmed by 2 bases and 0 bases, with 9 bases remaining between them. The CDR3 sequence is CASSVRGSSYNEQFF. In DNA form, the CDR3 reads TGTGCCAGCAGCGTTAGGGGAAGCTCCTACAATGAGCAGTTCTTC.

This clonotype was seen ten or more times. The V gene is TRBV29-1, the J gene TRBJ2-5; perhaps D is TRBD1 or TRBD2 (5 bases each). Germline CDR1 reads SQVTM; CDR2 reads ANQGSEA. CDR3 length equals 14 residues. V lost 3 bases and J lost 7, with 18 bases in between. CDR3 sequence (DNA): TGCAGCGTTGAGGGGCTAGCTTCAAGGTCGACCCAGTACTTC. Translation: CSVEGLASRSTQYF.

The chain recombines TRBV6-1 with TRBJ2-7; the D gene could be TRBD1 or TRBD2 (5 bases each). The V and J ends lost 6 bases and 6 bases respectively, with 15 bases between them. The CDR3 runs to 13 residues. In germline, CDR1 is MNHNS, CDR2 SASEGT. The CDR3 nucleotides read TGTGCCAGCAGCCCCCTGGGGGTATCCGAGCAGTACTTC. Translating it yields CASSPLGVSEQYF.

This clonotype was observed at least ten times. CDR3 amino acids: CSVEVTRGYGKLFF. In nucleotides, the CDR3 is TGCAGCGTTGAAGTTACCAGGGGGTATGGAAAACTGTTTTTT. V and J are TRBV29-1 and TRBJ1-4, with TRBD1 matching over 7 bases. The germline V gene has CDR1 SQVTM and CDR2 ANQGSEA. V trimming: 1 base; J trimming: 10 bases; junction bases outside the gene matches: 9. There are 14 residues in the CDR3. Drawing the rest from reference TRBV29-1 and TRBJ1-4, the complete variable domain is SAVISQKPSRDICQRGTSLTIQCQVDSQVTMMFWYRQQPGQSLTLIATANQGSEATYESGFVIDKFPISRPNLTFSTLTVSNMSPEDSSIYLCSVEVTRGYGKLFFGSGTQLSVL.

This clonotype was seen at least ten times. The chain recombines TRBV25-1 with TRBJ1-5; D is perhaps TRBD1 (5 bases). This CDR3 has 13 amino acids. CDR1 is MGHDK, CDR2 SYGVNS, per germline. Trimming removed 3 bases at V and 6 bases at J, with 9 bases between. The CDR3 region is CASSDRASQPQHF. The CDR3, as DNA: TGTGCCAGCAGTGACAGGGCTAGTCAGCCCCAGCATTTT.

This clonotype was observed a handful of times. The chain carries TRBV4-3 and TRBJ2-1; D possibly corresponds to TRBD1 (7 bases). The V end was cut by 0 bases, the J end by 3 bases, with 15 bases between. The germline CDR1 and CDR2 sequences are LGHNA and YSLEER. The CDR3 runs 17 residues. The DNA of the CDR3 is TGCGCCAGCAGCCAAGATCTTGGCCAGGGGGGCTACAATGAGCAGTTCTTC. As protein: CASSQDLGQGGYNEQFF.